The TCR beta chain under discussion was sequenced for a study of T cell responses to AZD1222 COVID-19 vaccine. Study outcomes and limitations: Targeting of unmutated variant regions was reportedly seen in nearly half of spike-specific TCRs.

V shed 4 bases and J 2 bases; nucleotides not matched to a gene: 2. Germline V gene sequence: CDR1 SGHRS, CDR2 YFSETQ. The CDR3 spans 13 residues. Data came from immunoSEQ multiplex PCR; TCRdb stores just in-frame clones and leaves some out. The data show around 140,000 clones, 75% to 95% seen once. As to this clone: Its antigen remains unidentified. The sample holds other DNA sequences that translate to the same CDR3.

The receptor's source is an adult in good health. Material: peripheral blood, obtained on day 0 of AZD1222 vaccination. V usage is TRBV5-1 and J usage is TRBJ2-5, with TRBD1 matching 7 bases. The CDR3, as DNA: TGCGCCAGCAGCCGGGACAGTCAAGAGACCCAGTACTTC. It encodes CASSRDSQETQYF.